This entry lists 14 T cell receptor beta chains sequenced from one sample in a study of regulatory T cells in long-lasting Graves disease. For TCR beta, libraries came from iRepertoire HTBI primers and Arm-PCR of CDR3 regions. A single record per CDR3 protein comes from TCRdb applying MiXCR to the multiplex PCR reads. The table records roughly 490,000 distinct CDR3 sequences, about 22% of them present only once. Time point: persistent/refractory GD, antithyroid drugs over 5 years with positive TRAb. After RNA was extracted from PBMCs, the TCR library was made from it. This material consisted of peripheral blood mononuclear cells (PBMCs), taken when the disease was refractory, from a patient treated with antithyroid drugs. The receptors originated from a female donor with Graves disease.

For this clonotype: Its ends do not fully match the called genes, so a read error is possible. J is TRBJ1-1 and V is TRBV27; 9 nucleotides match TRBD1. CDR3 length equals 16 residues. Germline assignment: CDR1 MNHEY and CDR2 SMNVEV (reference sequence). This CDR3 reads CASSPRTGDRNTEALF. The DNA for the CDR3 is TGTGCCAGCAGTCCCCGGACAGGGGATAGGAACACTGAAGCTCTCTTT.

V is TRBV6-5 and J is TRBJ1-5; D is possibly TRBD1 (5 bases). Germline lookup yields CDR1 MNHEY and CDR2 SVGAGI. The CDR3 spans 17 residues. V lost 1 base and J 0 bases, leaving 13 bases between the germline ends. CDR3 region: CASSYYGDSFSNQPQHF. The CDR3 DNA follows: TGTGCCAGCAGTTACTACGGGGACTCCTTTAGCAATCAGCCCCAGCATTTT.

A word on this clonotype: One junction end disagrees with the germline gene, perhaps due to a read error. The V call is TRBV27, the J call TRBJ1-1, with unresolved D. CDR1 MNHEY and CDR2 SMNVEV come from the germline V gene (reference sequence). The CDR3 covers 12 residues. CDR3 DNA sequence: TGTGCCAGCAGCTTCCTCGACGGAGCTATTCTCTTT. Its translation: CASSFLDGAILF.

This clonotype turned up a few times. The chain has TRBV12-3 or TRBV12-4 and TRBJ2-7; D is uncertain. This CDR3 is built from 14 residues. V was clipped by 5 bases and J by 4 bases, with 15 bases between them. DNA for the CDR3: TGTGCCAGCAGTAACACACGCATCCAATACGAGCAGTACTTC. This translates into CASSNTRIQYEQYF.

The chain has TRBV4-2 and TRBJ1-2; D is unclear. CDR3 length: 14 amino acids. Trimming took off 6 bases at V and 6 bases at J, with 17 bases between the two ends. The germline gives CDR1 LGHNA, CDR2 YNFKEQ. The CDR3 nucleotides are TGTGCCAGCAGTTACGCCTTGGGGATGGATGGCTACACCTTC. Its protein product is CASSYALGMDGYTF.

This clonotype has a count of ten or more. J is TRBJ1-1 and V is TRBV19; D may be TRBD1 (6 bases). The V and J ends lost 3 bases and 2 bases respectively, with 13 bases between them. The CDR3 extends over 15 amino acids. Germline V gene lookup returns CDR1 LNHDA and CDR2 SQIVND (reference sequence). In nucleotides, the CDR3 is TGTGCCAGTAGTATTGGGGGCAGCGGCAACACTGAAGCTTTCTTT. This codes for CASSIGGSGNTEAFF.

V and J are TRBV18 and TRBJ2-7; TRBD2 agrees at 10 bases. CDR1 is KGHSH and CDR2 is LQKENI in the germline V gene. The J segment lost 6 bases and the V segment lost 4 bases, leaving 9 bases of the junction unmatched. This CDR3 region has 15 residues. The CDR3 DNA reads TGTGCCAGCTCACAAGCGGGAGGGCCAGGGGGCGAGCAGTACTTC. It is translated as CASSQAGGPGGEQYF. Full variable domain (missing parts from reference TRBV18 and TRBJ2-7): NAGVMQNPRHLVRRRGQEARLRCSPMKGHSHVYWYRQLPEEGLKFMVYLQKENIIDESGMPKERFSAEFPKEGPSILRIQQVVRGDSAAYFCASSQAGGPGGEQYFGPGTRLTVT.

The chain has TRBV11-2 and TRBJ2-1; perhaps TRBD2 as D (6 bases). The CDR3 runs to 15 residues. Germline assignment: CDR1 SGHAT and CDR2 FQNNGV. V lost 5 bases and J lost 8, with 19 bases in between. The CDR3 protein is CASSVLGASVDEQFF. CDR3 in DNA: TGTGCCAGCAGCGTTCTTGGGGCTAGCGTCGATGAGCAGTTCTTC.

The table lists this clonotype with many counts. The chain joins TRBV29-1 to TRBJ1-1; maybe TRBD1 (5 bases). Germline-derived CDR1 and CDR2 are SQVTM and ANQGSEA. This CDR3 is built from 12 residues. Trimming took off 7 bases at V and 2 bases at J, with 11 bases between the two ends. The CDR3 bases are TGCAGCGCGAAGGGGCACAACACTGAAGCTTTCTTT. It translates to CSAKGHNTEAFF.

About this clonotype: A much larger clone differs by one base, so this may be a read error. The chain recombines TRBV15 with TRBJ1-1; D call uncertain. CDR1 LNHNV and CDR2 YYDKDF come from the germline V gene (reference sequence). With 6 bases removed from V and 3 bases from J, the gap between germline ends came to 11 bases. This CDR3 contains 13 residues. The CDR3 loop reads CATSFERDTEAFF. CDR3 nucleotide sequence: TGTGCCACCAGTTTTGAGAGGGACACTGAAGCTTTCTTT.

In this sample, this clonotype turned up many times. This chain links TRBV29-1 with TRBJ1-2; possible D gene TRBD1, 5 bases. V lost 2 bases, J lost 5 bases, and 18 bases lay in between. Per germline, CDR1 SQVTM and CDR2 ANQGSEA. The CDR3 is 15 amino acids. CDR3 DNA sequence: TGCAGCGTTGAATTCTGGACCGACCAGGGATATGGCTACACCTTC. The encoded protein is CSVEFWTDQGYGYTF.

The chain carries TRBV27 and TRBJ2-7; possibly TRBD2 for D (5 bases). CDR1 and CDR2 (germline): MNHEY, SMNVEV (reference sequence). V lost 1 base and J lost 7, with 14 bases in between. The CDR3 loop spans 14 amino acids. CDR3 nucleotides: TGTGCCAGCAGTTTATACCTAAACTCGGGGGAGCAGTACTTC. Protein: CASSLYLNSGEQYF.

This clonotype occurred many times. The CDR3 DNA is TGTGCCAGCAGCTTAGTCCAAAATCAGCCCCAGCATTTT. It yields the protein CASSLVQNQPQHF. The genes are TRBV7-2 and TRBJ1-5; D is unresolved. The CDR3 extends over 13 amino acids. The V gene's germline CDR1 is SGHTA and CDR2 FQGNSA. Trimming removed 1 base at V and 4 bases at J, with 5 bases between.

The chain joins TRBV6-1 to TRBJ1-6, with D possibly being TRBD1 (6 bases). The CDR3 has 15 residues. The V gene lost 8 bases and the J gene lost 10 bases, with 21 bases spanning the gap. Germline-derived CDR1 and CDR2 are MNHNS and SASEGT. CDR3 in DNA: TGTGCCAGCGGGATAAACAGGGATGGTGGCTCACCCCTCCACTTT. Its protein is CASGINRDGGSPLHF.